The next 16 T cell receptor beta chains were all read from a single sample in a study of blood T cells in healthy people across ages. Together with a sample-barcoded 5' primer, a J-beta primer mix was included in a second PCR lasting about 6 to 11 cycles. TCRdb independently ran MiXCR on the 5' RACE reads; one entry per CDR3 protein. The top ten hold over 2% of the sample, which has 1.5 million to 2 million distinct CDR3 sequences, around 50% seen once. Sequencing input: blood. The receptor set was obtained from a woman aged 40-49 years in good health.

This chain's CDR3 is CSVRVPGGYTF. The CDR3 nucleotides read TGCAGTGTACGGGTGCCAGGTGGCTACACCTTC. The chain uses TRBV20-1 and TRBJ1-2; D remains unclear. This CDR3 region has 11 residues. Trimming pared 7 bases from V and 7 bases from J, leaving 13 bases between. The germline gives CDR1 DFQATT, CDR2 SNEGSKA (reference sequence).

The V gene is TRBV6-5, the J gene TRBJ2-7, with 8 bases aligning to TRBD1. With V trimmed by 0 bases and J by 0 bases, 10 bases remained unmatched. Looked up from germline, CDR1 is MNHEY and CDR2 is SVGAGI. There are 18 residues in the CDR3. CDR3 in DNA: TGTGCCAGCAGTTACTCGATTCTAGGGACAGGACTCTCCTACGAGCAGTACTTC. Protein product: CASSYSILGTGLSYEQYF.

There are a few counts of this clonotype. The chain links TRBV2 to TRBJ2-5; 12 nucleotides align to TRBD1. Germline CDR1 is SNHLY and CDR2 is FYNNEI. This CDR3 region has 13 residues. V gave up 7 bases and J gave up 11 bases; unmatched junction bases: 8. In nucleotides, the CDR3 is TGTGCCAGCACGGGACAGGGGGCGAGTGAGCAGTACTTC. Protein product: CASTGQGASEQYF.

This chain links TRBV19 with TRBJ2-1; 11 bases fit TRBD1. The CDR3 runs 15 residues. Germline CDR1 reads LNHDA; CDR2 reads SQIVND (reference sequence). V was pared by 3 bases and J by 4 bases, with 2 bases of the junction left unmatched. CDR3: CASSMGQGDYNEQFF. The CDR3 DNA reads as TGTGCCAGTAGTATGGGACAGGGGGATTACAATGAGCAGTTCTTC.

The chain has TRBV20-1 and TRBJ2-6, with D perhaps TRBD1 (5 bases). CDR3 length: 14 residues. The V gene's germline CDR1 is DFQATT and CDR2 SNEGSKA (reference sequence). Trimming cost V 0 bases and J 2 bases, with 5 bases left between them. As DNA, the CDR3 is TGCAGTGCTAGAGAGGGGCCTGGGGCCAACGTCCTGACTTTC. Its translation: CSAREGPGANVLTF.

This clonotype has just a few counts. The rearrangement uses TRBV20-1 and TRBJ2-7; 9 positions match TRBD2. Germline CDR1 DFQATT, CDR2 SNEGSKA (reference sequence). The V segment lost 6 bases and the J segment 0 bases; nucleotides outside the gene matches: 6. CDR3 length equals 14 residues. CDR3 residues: CSANSGGFSYEQYF. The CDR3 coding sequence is TGCAGTGCGAACAGCGGGGGGTTCTCCTACGAGCAGTACTTC.

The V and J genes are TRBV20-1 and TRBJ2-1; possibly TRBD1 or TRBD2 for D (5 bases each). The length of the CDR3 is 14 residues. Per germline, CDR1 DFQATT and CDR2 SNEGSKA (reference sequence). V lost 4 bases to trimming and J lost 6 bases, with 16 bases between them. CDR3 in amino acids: CSATLSGARNEQFF. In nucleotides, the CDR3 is TGCAGTGCTACCCTTTCCGGGGCGCGCAATGAGCAGTTCTTC.

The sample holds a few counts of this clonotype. The CDR3 loop is CASSHRGVHEQYF. CDR3 in DNA: TGTGCCAGCAGCCACAGGGGGGTGCATGAGCAGTACTTC. The V gene is TRBV7-3, the J gene TRBJ2-5, with 8 bases aligning to TRBD1. The junction had 10 bases not matched to a gene; V was cut back by 5 bases and J by 11 bases. The CDR3 is made up of 13 amino acids. Germline CDR1 reads SGHTA; CDR2 reads FQGTGA.

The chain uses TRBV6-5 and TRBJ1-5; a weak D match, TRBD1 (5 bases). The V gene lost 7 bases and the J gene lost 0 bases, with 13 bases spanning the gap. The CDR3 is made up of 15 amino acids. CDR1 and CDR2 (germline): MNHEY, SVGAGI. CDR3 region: CASNEGLYSNQPQHF. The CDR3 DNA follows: TGTGCCAGCAACGAGGGACTTTATAGCAATCAGCCCCAGCATTTT.

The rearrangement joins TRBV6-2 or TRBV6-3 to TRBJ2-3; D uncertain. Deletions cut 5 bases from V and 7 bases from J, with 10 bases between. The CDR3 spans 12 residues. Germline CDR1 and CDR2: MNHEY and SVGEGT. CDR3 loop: CASSDQRNTQYF. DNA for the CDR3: TGTGCCAGCAGTGACCAAAGGAATACGCAGTATTTT.

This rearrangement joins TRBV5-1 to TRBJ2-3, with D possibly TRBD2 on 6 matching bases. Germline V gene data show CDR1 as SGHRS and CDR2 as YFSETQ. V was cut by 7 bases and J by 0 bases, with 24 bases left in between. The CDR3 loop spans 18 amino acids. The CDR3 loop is CASQKELASSSSTDTQYF. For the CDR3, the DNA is TGCGCCAGCCAGAAGGAGCTAGCGAGCTCATCTAGCACAGATACGCAGTATTTT.

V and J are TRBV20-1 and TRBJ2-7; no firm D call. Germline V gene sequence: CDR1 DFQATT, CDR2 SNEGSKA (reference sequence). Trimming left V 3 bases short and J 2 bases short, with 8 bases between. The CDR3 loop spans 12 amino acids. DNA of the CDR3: TGCAGTGCTAGGCCCAAGGCCTACGAGCAGTACTTC. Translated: CSARPKAYEQYF.

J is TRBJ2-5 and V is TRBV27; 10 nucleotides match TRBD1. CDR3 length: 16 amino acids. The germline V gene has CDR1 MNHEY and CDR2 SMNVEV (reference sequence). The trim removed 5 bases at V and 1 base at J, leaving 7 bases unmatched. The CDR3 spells CASSTRQGASQETQYF. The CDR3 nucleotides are TGTGCCAGCAGTACCCGACAGGGGGCCTCCCAAGAGACCCAGTACTTC.

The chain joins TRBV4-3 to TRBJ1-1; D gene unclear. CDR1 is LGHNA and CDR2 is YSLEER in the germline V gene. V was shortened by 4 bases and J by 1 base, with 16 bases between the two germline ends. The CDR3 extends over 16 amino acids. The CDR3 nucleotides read TGCGCCAGCAGCCGACGACGAGGTGGAGGGAACACTGAAGCTTTCTTT. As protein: CASSRRRGGGNTEAFF.

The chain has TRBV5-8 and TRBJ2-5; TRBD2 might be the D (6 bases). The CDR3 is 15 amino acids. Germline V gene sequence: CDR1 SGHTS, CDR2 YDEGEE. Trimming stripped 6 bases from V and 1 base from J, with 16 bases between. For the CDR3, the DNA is TGTGCCAGCACCAAGGGACTGTTCCCCCAAGAGACCCAGTACTTC. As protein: CASTKGLFPQETQYF.

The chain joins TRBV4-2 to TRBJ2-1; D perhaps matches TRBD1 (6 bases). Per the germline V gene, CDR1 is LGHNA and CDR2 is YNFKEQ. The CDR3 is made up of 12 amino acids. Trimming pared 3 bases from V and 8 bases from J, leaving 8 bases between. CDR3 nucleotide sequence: TGTGCCAGCAGCCACGGACAGCATGAGCAGTTCTTC. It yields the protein CASSHGQHEQFF.